This T cell receptor beta chain stems from a study of Graves' ophthalmopathy and Graves' hyperthyroidism. Among the exclusions were patients with other autoimmune diseases, uncontrolled infections, pregnancy or lactation. RNA transcripts yielded amplified TCR beta CDR3 regions. An opening RT-PCR round employed HTBI primers and preceded a second-round multiplex PCR. In TCRdb, the multiplex PCR reads were re-called with MiXCR into one record per CDR3 protein. The sample lists 350,000 to 450,000 distinct CDR3 sequences, around 21% occurring once. Trimming cost V 1 base and J 4 bases, with 10 bases left between them. This CDR3 has 14 amino acids.

The TCR comes from a woman aged 18-29 years with stable Graves' hyperthyroidism. The sample was peripheral blood. The V call is TRBV12-3 or TRBV12-4, the J call TRBJ1-1, with no clear D. DNA of the CDR3: TGTGCCAGCAGTTTAGGACCCGAGGCCACTGAAGCTTTCTTT. This translates into CASSLGPEATEAFF.